Sequencing of this T cell receptor beta chain was carried out in a study of blood T cell repertoires in COVID-19 (TCRdb year 2020). At the level of the whole study: Samples covering the acute and convalescent phases of COVID-19 were provided by collaborators in the United States, Italy and Spain. The prospective study material was composed of cDNA or gDNA derived from T cells, B-cell-depleted T cells, or PBMCs. Subjects who had been exposed to COVID-19, were actively infected with it, or had recovered from it provided the deeply sampled blood TCRbeta repertoires that made up the dataset. A freely available public database, intended as a resource for researchers studying the immune response to SARS-CoV-2, is where the repertoires were released. Samples were obtained from the ongoing ImmuneRACE study (first 160 participants) and from 950 to 1,500 subjects provided by 6 global collaborators. Sample metadata almost always included a de-identified subject ID, COVID-19 status, age in years and sex. Where available, HLA class I and class II types were obtained from metadata supplied by the sample provider rather than from assay-based typing.

V was cut back by 4 bases and J by 0 bases, leaving a gap of 15 bases between them. CDR1 and CDR2 were assigned from the germline V gene as MNHNS and SASEGT. Inclusive of the bounding cysteine and phenylalanine, the CDR3 is 17 residues long. Only the CDR3 DNA stays, 51 bases, in frame from base 1. About this clone: The specificity of this receptor is unknown. No base-level quality is on record; no much larger clone is a single base apart.

TCRbeta CDR3 regions were amplified from genomic DNA using the immunoSEQ Assay, a bias-controlled multiplex PCR. As for the authors' bioinformatics: Within the assay, amplification of reference gene primers was used to estimate how many nucleated cells each sample contained. Sequence reads were collapsed and filtered to measure the absolute abundance of every unique TCRbeta CDR3 rearrangement. For each sample, productive Simpson clonality was calculated as the square root of Simpson's diversity index over productive rearrangements. TCRdb re-hosts the immuneACCESS table, in-frame sequences only. Its copies lack some clones; in the studies checked, an unresolved V gene accounts for under half of them, and the cause for the rest is not known. V and J calls and clone size are copied from that table; D and trimming were computed from the DNA. The sample yields around 170,000 clones; 74% were counted once. Of the sample, about 3% is held by the ten largest clones.

The collaborating institutions used their own protocols to collect whole blood in K2EDTA tubes. For TCRbeta analysis, collaborators shipped samples in one of three forms: frozen whole blood, isolated PBMCs, or DNA extracted from either of those sample types. What the study reported, not specific to this receptor: The amount of clinical and demographic metadata varied by source and participant and was provided uncurated.

Material for sequencing was peripheral blood. This clonotype was obtained from a woman of 80 years or more with acute or convalescent COVID-19. Rearrangement joined TRBV6-1 to TRBJ2-2; the D segment could be TRBD1, given 5 matching bases. The DNA reads TGTGCCAGCAGTGGGCAAAGGCAGGGCGCGAACACCGGGGAGCTGTTTTTT. Protein translation: CASSGQRQGANTGELFF.